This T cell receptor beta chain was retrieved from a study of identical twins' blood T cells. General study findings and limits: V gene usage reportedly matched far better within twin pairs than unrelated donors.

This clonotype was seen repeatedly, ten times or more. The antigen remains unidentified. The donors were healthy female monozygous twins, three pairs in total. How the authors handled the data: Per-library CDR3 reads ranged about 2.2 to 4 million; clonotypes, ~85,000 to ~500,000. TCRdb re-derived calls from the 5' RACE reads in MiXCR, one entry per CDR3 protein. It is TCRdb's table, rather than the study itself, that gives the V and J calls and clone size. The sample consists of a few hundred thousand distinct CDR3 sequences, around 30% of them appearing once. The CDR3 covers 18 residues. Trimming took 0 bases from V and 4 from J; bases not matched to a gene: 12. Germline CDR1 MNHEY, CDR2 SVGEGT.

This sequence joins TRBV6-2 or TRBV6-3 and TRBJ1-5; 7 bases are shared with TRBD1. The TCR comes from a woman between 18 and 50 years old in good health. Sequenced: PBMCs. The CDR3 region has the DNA TGTGCCAGCAGTTACTCGAAAACCTCGCAGGGGGGTAATCAGCCCCAGCATTTT. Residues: CASSYSKTSQGGNQPQHF.